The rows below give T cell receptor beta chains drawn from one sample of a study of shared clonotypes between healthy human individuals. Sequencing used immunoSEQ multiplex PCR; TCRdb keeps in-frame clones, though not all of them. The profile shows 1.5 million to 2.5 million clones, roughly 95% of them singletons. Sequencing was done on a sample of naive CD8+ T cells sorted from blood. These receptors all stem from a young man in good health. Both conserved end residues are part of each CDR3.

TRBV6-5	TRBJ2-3	CASSFSISADTQYF
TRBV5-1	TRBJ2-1	CASSVLAGGYEQFF
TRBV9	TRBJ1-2	CASSSGQGDPYGYTF
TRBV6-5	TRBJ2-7	CASSSLSYEQYF
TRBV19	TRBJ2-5	CASSGFGGQETQYF
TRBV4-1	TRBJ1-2	CASSVQVYDGYTF
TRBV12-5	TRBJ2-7	CASGTDLGYEQYF
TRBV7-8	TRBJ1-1	CASSFAGPEAFF
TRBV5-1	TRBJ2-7	CASSLAGGTGEQYF
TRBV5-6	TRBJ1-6	CASSWGGVGGPNSPLHF
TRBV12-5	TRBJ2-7	CASGLISYEQYF
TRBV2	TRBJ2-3	CASSGVLAGVTDTQYF
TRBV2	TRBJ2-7	CATARWGADEQYF
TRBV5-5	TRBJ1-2	CASSRIYEYGYTF
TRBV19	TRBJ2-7	CASSISAEVGYEQYF
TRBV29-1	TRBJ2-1	CSVENLGGKEQFF
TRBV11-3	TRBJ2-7	CASSSSDRRYEQYF
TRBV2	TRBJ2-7	CASSYRVADEQYF
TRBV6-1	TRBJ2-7	CASRADGSYEQYF
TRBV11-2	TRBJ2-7	CASSLDPGTREQYF
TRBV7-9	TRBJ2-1	CASSPGTGGLSSYNEQFF
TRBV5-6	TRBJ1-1	CASQRAVRENTEAFF
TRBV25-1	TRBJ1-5	CASSAGGNQPQHF
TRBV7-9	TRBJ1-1	CASSLGSPNTEAFF
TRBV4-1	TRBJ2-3	CASSQLGDTQYF
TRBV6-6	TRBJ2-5	CASSYSTEQETQYF
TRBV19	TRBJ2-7	CASTGTGVEQYF
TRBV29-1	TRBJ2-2	CSVLITGEGGELFF
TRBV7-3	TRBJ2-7	CASSLYEQYF
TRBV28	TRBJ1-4	CASSLETQGGGREKLFF
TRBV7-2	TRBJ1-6	CASSLGWTGSNSPLHF
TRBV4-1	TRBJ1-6	CASSQGQGNSPLHF
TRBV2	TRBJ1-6	CASSEADSDTGLEPLHF
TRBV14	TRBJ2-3	CASSRRLAGVSTDTQYF
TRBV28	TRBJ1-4	CASSFLPRSTPLEKLFF
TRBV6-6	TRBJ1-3	CASSWSEGHGTIYF
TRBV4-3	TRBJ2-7	CASSPGEGALYEQYF
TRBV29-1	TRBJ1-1	CSVSGQQMNTEAFF
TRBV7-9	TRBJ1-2	CASSLGHNYNYGYTF
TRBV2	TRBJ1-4	CASSEGLKLFF
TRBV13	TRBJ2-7	CASSLGHGGLYEQYF
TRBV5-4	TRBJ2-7	CASSLGQGEAYEQYF
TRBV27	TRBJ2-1	CASSSLAGAFYNEQFF
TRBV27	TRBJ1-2	CASRSSVGHGAYGYTF
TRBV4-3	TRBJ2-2	CASSPSRGTGRTGELFF
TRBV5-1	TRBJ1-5	CASRGSDSNQPQHF